This T cell receptor (beta chain) was sequenced in a study of blood T cell repertoires in COVID-19. The ends were cut back, 5 bases at V and 4 bases at J, with 15 bases in the middle. Germline V lookup: CDR1 SGHVS, CDR2 FQNEAQ. The CDR3 runs to 15 residues. Produced via immunoSEQ multiplex PCR; TCRdb's table is partial and in-frame only. The sample contains roughly 380,000 clones, roughly 87% of which appear only once. V gene TRBV7-8 combines with J gene TRBJ2-1; D is possibly TRBD1 (5 bases). Specimen: PBMCs or T cells enriched from blood (not recorded which). The source is a woman in her 30s who had recovered from COVID-19. The CDR3 spells CASSQMGQMYNEQFF. The CDR3 region has the DNA TGTGCCAGCAGCCAGATGGGGCAGATGTACAATGAGCAGTTCTTC. The entire variable domain, with the rest obtained from reference TRBV7-8 and TRBJ2-1, is as follows: GAGVSQSPRYKVAKRGQDVALRCDPISGHVSLFWYQQALGQGPEFLTYFQNEAQLDKSGLPSDRFFAERPEGSVSTLKIQRTQQEDSAVYLCASSQMGQMYNEQFFGPGTRLTVL.